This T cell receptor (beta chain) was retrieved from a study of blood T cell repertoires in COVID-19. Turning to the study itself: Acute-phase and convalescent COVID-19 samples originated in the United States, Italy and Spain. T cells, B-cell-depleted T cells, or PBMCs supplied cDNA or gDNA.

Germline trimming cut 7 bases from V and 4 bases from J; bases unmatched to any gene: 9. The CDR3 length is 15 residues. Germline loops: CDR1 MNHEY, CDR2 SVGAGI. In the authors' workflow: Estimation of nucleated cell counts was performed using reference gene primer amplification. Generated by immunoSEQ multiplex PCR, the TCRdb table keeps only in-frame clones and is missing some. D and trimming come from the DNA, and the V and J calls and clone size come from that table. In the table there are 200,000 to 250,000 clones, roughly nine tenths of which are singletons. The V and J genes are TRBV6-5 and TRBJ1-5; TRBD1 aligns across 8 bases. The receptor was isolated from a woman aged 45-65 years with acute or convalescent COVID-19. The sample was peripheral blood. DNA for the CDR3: TGTGCCAGCAATGTCAGGGGGCGAGAGAATCAGCCCCAGCATTTT. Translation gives CASNVRGRENQPQHF.